These 8 T cell receptor beta chains originate from one sample sequenced in a study of radiation and T cells in renal cell carcinoma. Assay: immunoSEQ multiplex PCR; the TCRdb copy retains only in-frame clones and omits some. The top ten clones hold 22% of a sample with tens of thousands of clones, roughly 85% of them seen once. Stated time point: blood 2 weeks post-SBRT. Treatment specified: 15 Gy SBRT to primary tumor, nephrectomy 4 weeks later. The sample here was blood, taken from a patient whose treatment included radiotherapy and nephrectomy. The receptor source for this set is a woman aged 45-59 years with renal cell carcinoma.

The chain has TRBV19 and TRBJ1-3; no clear D. The CDR3 is 14 amino acids. CDR1 is LNHDA and CDR2 is SQIVND in the germline V gene (reference sequence). The V end was cut by 5 bases, the J end by 4 bases, with 12 bases between. CDR3: CASSQQAWGNTIYF. CDR3 DNA sequence: TGTGCCAGTAGTCAGCAGGCTTGGGGAAACACCATATATTTT.

A single count supports this clone. The chain employs TRBV5-1 and TRBJ1-2; maybe TRBD1 (5 bases). V was cut by 3 bases and J by 4 bases, with 16 bases left in between. Germline V lookup: CDR1 SGHRS, CDR2 YFSETQ. The CDR3 runs to 15 residues. The CDR3 coding sequence is TGCGCCAGCAGCTGGGAGGGGAGCCGGAGCTATGGCTACACCTTC. Protein sequence: CASSWEGSRSYGYTF.

V and J are TRBV4-1 and TRBJ2-2, with D perhaps matching TRBD1 (6 bases). Per the germline V gene, CDR1 is MGHRA and CDR2 is YSYEKL. V was cut by 0 bases and J by 1 base, with 12 bases left in between. CDR3 length: 17 amino acids. The CDR3 bases are TGCGCCAGCAGCCAAGATCTTGAGACAGGGAACACCGGGGAGCTGTTTTTT. Translation gives CASSQDLETGNTGELFF.

The chain recombines TRBV9 with TRBJ1-1, with TRBD1 matching over 9 bases. V dropped 3 bases and J dropped 0; count of bases not matched to a gene: 6. The length of the CDR3 is 16 residues. The germline CDR1 and CDR2 sequences are SGDLS and YYNGEE. The CDR3 sequence: CASSAYGTGMNTEAFF. In DNA, the CDR3 is TGTGCCAGCAGCGCCTATGGGACAGGGATGAACACTGAAGCTTTCTTT.

The chain has TRBV5-1 and TRBJ2-7; D gene ambiguous. V lost 0 bases, J lost 4 bases, and 11 bases lay in between. The CDR3 extends over 14 amino acids. Germline CDR1 SGHRS, CDR2 YFSETQ. The CDR3 DNA reads as TGCGCCAGCAGCTTGGGTTCTGCCAAGTACGAGCAGTACTTC. It codes for CASSLGSAKYEQYF.

The chain employs TRBV6-5 and TRBJ1-6, with D unresolved. Trimming pared 4 bases from V and 6 bases from J, leaving 4 bases between. CDR3 length equals 12 residues. Looked up from germline, CDR1 is MNHEY and CDR2 is SVGAGI. CDR3 residues: CASSSLNSPLHF. CDR3 sequence (DNA): TGTGCCAGCAGTTCACTTAATTCACCCCTCCACTTT.

This CDR3 is CAISELTGSNQPQHF. For the CDR3, the DNA is TGTGCCATCAGTGAGCTTACAGGGAGCAATCAGCCCCAGCATTTT. The rearrangement uses TRBV10-3 and TRBJ1-5, with a tentative D call TRBD1 (6 bases). The CDR3 length is 15 residues. Germline CDR1 ENHRY, CDR2 SYGVKD. V shed 2 bases and J shed 1 base, with 9 bases lying between them.

The V call is TRBV7-2, the J call TRBJ2-7; 11 nucleotides align to TRBD1. Trimming cost V 0 bases and J 4 bases; bases outside gene matches: 2. This CDR3 has 15 amino acids. Germline V gene data show CDR1 as SGHTA and CDR2 as FQGNSA. The DNA for the CDR3 is TGTGCCAGCAGCTTAGCGGGGACAGGGGGTTACGAGCAGTACTTC. It translates to CASSLAGTGGYEQYF.